These T cell receptor beta chains were read from a single sample in a study of blood T cell repertoires in COVID-19. The repertoire was sequenced with immunoSEQ multiplex PCR; TCRdb's copy has only in-frame clones and lacks some. This sample has under 400,000 clones, with about 90% found just once. Specimen: PBMCs or T cells enriched from blood (not recorded which). The receptors stem from a woman aged 30 to 39 who had been exposed to COVID-19. Both conserved end residues are trimmed from each CDR3. Fields, in order: V gene, J gene, CDR3 protein.

V gene: TRBV7-3
J gene: TRBJ2-6
CDR3 protein: ASSLTGEPGANVLT

V gene: TRBV21-1
J gene: TRBJ1-4
CDR3 protein: ASSKSAVMANEKLF

V gene: TRBV3-1/TRBV3-2
J gene: TRBJ2-2
CDR3 protein: ASRGRSDTGELF

V gene: TRBV29-1
J gene: TRBJ2-7
CDR3 protein: SVAGTGLGEQY

V gene: TRBV11-3
J gene: TRBJ1-2
CDR3 protein: ASSPTSGVVNYGYT

V gene: TRBV7-9
J gene: TRBJ2-3
CDR3 protein: ASRKRDISFTDTQY

V gene: TRBV2
J gene: TRBJ2-2
CDR3 protein: ASGSLAGANTGELF

V gene: TRBV28
J gene: TRBJ1-6
CDR3 protein: ASSLLGGAGPLH

V gene: TRBV3-1/TRBV3-2
J gene: TRBJ2-7
CDR3 protein: ASSPSAGVVHEQY

V gene: TRBV2
J gene: TRBJ2-5
CDR3 protein: ATTSGTETQY

V gene: TRBV5-1
J gene: TRBJ1-1
CDR3 protein: ASSFSGMNTEAF

V gene: TRBV18
J gene: TRBJ2-6
CDR3 protein: ASSRGQLPGANVLT

V gene: TRBV7-6
J gene: TRBJ2-2
CDR3 protein: ASRGLAYTGELF

V gene: TRBV19
J gene: TRBJ1-3
CDR3 protein: ASSINRARSGNTIY

V gene: TRBV18
J gene: TRBJ2-5
CDR3 protein: ASSLQKRTQY

V gene: TRBV6-5
J gene: TRBJ1-1
CDR3 protein: ASSYDRINTEAF

V gene: TRBV20-1
J gene: TRBJ1-2
CDR3 protein: SARDRDGYT

V gene: TRBV19
J gene: TRBJ1-1
CDR3 protein: ASSPRTGNTEAF

V gene: TRBV27
J gene: TRBJ2-3
CDR3 protein: ATANRVTGGIKTRTDTQY

V gene: TRBV12-3/TRBV12-4
J gene: TRBJ1-1
CDR3 protein: ASSQGKGEAF

V gene: TRBV27
J gene: TRBJ2-3
CDR3 protein: ASSLIRSTDTQY

V gene: TRBV7-2
J gene: TRBJ1-5
CDR3 protein: ASSLWNRDQPQH

V gene: TRBV28
J gene: TRBJ1-5
CDR3 protein: ASSSPLYSNQPQH

V gene: TRBV11-2
J gene: TRBJ2-7
CDR3 protein: ASSLPGTYEQY

V gene: TRBV24-1
J gene: TRBJ2-3
CDR3 protein: ATSDYWTSGSTDTQY

V gene: TRBV5-1
J gene: TRBJ1-1
CDR3 protein: ASRLTPWDSGPVPLSEAF

V gene: TRBV10-3
J gene: TRBJ2-2
CDR3 protein: AILRTSGRNTGELF

V gene: TRBV19
J gene: TRBJ2-7
CDR3 protein: ASQTGDEQY

V gene: TRBV30
J gene: TRBJ1-6
CDR3 protein: AWSVDRANNSPLH

V gene: TRBV11-3
J gene: TRBJ1-6
CDR3 protein: ASSLDTTGDSSYNSPLH

V gene: TRBV21-1
J gene: TRBJ2-2
CDR3 protein: ASSKARGPTGELF

V gene: TRBV18
J gene: TRBJ2-1
CDR3 protein: ASSPGTGGTSNEQF

V gene: TRBV27
J gene: TRBJ1-1
CDR3 protein: ASSSHGSGGTEAF

V gene: TRBV6-5
J gene: TRBJ1-4
CDR3 protein: ASRPGGQNEKLF

V gene: TRBV15
J gene: TRBJ2-1
CDR3 protein: ATSSDRGSYNEQF

V gene: TRBV7-9
J gene: TRBJ1-2
CDR3 protein: ASSEPTTGVSYGYT

V gene: TRBV7-9
J gene: TRBJ2-7
CDR3 protein: ASSFGAAYEQY

V gene: TRBV9
J gene: TRBJ1-2
CDR3 protein: ASSGSPHLSGGWDGYT

V gene: TRBV9
J gene: TRBJ2-1
CDR3 protein: ASSALSSGSYNEQF

V gene: TRBV25-1
J gene: TRBJ2-2
CDR3 protein: ASSGAGNTGELF

V gene: TRBV29-1
J gene: TRBJ2-1
CDR3 protein: SVDLTGYEQF

V gene: TRBV19
J gene: TRBJ1-2
CDR3 protein: AGQGANYGYT

V gene: TRBV27
J gene: TRBJ1-2
CDR3 protein: ASSSGDGYT

V gene: TRBV4-1
J gene: TRBJ2-5
CDR3 protein: ASSLAGEGETQY

V gene: TRBV5-1
J gene: TRBJ1-1
CDR3 protein: ASSLGAMNTEAF

V gene: TRBV30
J gene: TRBJ2-7
CDR3 protein: AWMSFGHYEQY

V gene: TRBV27
J gene: TRBJ2-1
CDR3 protein: ASSFSSAWTSGRDYNEQF

V gene: TRBV19
J gene: TRBJ2-7
CDR3 protein: ASDRGGPPYEQY

V gene: TRBV5-1
J gene: TRBJ2-7
CDR3 protein: ASSSPPGAAYEQY

V gene: TRBV2
J gene: TRBJ2-7
CDR3 protein: ASTLHQELYEQY

V gene: TRBV18
J gene: TRBJ1-6
CDR3 protein: ASSPGQGDSPLH